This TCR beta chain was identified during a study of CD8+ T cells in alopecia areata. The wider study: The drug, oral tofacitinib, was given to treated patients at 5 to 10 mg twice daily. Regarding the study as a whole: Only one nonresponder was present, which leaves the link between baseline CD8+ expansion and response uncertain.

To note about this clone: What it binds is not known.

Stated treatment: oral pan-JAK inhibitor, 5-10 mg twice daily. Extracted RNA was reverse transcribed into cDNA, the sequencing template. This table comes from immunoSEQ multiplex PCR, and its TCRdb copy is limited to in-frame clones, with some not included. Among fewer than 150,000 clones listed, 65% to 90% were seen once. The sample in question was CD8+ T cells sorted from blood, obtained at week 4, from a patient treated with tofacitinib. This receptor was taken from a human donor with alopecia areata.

This CDR3 reads CASSPSRTGELFF. The DNA of the CDR3 is TGCGCCAGCAGCCCGAGCCGAACCGGGGAGCTGTTTTTT. The gene calls are TRBV4-1 and TRBJ2-2; D is unresolved. This CDR3 has 13 amino acids. V lost 4 bases, J lost 5 bases, and 8 bases lay in between. Germline V lookup: CDR1 MGHRA, CDR2 YSYEKL.